This TCR beta chain was identified during a study of PD-1 blockade in classical Hodgkin lymphoma. Time point in this sample: newly diagnosed, previously untreated cHL patient sample. Purification of CD4+ T cells from thawed PBMCs was achieved by magnetic negative selection. The comparison group had newly diagnosed, previously untreated classical Hodgkin lymphoma. About this clone: Its antigen is undetermined.

Using immunoSEQ multiplex PCR, the repertoire was profiled, and TCRdb retains in-frame clones only, with some absent. The sample has 15,000 to 18,000 clones; more than 70% are singletons. V was clipped by 2 bases and J by 0 bases, with 11 bases between them. The CDR3 covers 16 residues. From germline, CDR1 is SGHVS and CDR2 FQNEAQ. General study findings and limits: Why repertoires differed is undefined; disease activity or prior therapy possibly contributed. Newly diagnosed patients reportedly trailed healthy donors in baseline TCR diversity.

This rearrangement joins TRBV7-8 to TRBJ1-3; D unresolved. This TCR was sampled from a human donor with classical Hodgkin lymphoma. The sequenced material came from CD4+ T cells from blood. CDR3: CASSLSPAISGNTIYF. The DNA of the CDR3 is TGTGCCAGCAGCTTAAGTCCGGCTATCTCTGGAAACACCATATATTTT.